Listed below are T cell receptor beta chains from one sample, sequenced in a study of response to subunit inactivated influenza vaccine. TCRdb reanalysed the RT-PCR reads using MiXCR and keeps one entry per CDR3 protein. The table shows over 400,000 distinct CDR3 sequences, with 10% to 15% occurring only once. Sequenced material: PBMCs from blood, taken about 40 days after vaccination. The receptors were sampled from a man in his fifties who received an inactivated influenza vaccine. CDR3s include the opening cysteine and the closing phenylalanine or tryptophan. Fields, in order: clone size, D gene, V gene, J gene, CDR3 DNA, CDR3 protein. D genes are given only for firm matches. Some rows mark clone size as missing; the rest say once, few, many or name a class of expanded clone.

clone size: many; D gene: TRBD2; V gene: TRBV7-6; J gene: TRBJ2-3; CDR3 DNA: TGTGCCAGCAAACGGGGGGGCACAGATACGCAGTATTTT; CDR3 protein: CASKRGGTDTQYF
clone size: .; D gene: .; V gene: TRBV3-1; J gene: TRBJ2-2; CDR3 DNA: TGTGCCTGCAGTTCCCCATCGACCGGTCTTCGTCCCGGGGAGCTGTTTTTT; CDR3 protein: CACSSPSTGLRPGELFF
clone size: .; D gene: .; V gene: TRBV20-1; J gene: TRBJ1-5; CDR3 DNA: TGCAGTGCTGCCCACCAGAGAGGGGGGAATCAGCCCCAGCATTTT; CDR3 protein: CSAAHQRGGNQPQHF
clone size: few; D gene: .; V gene: TRBV12-3/TRBV12-4; J gene: TRBJ2-5; CDR3 DNA: TGTGCCAGCAGTTTGGGGACTCCACAAGAGACCCAGTACTTC; CDR3 protein: CASSLGTPQETQYF
clone size: .; D gene: .; V gene: TRBV24-1; J gene: TRBJ1-1; CDR3 DNA: TGTGCCACCAGCAGGGGTGGTGGCACTGAAGCTTTCTTT; CDR3 protein: CATSRGGGTEAFF
clone size: .; D gene: .; V gene: TRBV5-1; J gene: TRBJ2-3; CDR3 DNA: TGCGCCAGCAGCTTAGGACGGAACACAGATACGCAGTATTTT; CDR3 protein: CASSLGRNTDTQYF
clone size: many; D gene: .; V gene: TRBV6-1; J gene: TRBJ2-5; CDR3 DNA: TGTGCCAGCTCCAGGACAGTCCAAGAGACCCAGTACTTC; CDR3 protein: CASSRTVQETQYF
clone size: few; D gene: TRBD2; V gene: TRBV20-1; J gene: TRBJ2-7; CDR3 DNA: TGCAGTGCTTTTGCTTGGGCTAGCGGATCCTACGAGCAGTACTTC; CDR3 protein: CSAFAWASGSYEQYF
clone size: .; D gene: TRBD1; V gene: TRBV18; J gene: TRBJ1-3; CDR3 DNA: TGTGCCAGCTCACCACGGGACAGGCCCAGCTCTGGAAACACCATATATTTT; CDR3 protein: CASSPRDRPSSGNTIYF
clone size: few; D gene: TRBD1; V gene: TRBV12-3/TRBV12-4; J gene: TRBJ2-7; CDR3 DNA: TGTGCCAGCAGTTTGGGGGACAGGGTCATCTACGAGCAGTACTTC; CDR3 protein: CASSLGDRVIYEQYF
clone size: few; D gene: .; V gene: TRBV3-1; J gene: TRBJ2-6; CDR3 DNA: TGTGCCAGCAGAGGGCCTGGGGCCAACGTCCTGACTTTC; CDR3 protein: CASRGPGANVLTF
clone size: many; D gene: .; V gene: TRBV9; J gene: TRBJ2-7; CDR3 DNA: TGTGCCAGCAGCGTAGAGGGTAGACCCTACGAGCAGTACTTC; CDR3 protein: CASSVEGRPYEQYF
clone size: few; D gene: TRBD1; V gene: TRBV12-3/TRBV12-4; J gene: TRBJ1-4; CDR3 DNA: TGTGCCAGCACCAGGACAGGGCTTAATGAAAAACTGTTTTTT; CDR3 protein: CASTRTGLNEKLFF
clone size: .; D gene: TRBD1; V gene: TRBV20-1; J gene: TRBJ2-7; CDR3 DNA: TGCAGTGCTAGACCCCCCGGGACAGTACCGACCTACGAGCAGTACTTC; CDR3 protein: CSARPPGTVPTYEQYF
clone size: many; D gene: .; V gene: TRBV6-5; J gene: TRBJ2-2; CDR3 DNA: TGTGCCAGCAGTTGGAGAAGGGGGAACACCGGGGAGCTGTTTTTT; CDR3 protein: CASSWRRGNTGELFF
clone size: few; D gene: .; V gene: TRBV5-1; J gene: TRBJ2-1; CDR3 DNA: TGCGCCAGCAGCGAGGGAAGGGGCGGGGTAGATAATGAGCAGTTCTTC; CDR3 protein: CASSEGRGGVDNEQFF
clone size: many; D gene: .; V gene: TRBV7-3; J gene: TRBJ1-6; CDR3 DNA: TGTGCCAGCAGCTTAAACAGCCGGACCTATAATTCACCCCTCCACTTT; CDR3 protein: CASSLNSRTYNSPLHF
clone size: many; D gene: .; V gene: TRBV6-1; J gene: TRBJ2-3; CDR3 DNA: TGTGCCAGCACCCAGACTAGGAGCACAGATACGCAGTATTTT; CDR3 protein: CASTQTRSTDTQYF
clone size: many; D gene: .; V gene: TRBV4-1; J gene: TRBJ2-1; CDR3 DNA: TGCGCCAGCAGCCAAGAACGGGGCTGGCCTCAGTTCTTC; CDR3 protein: CASSQERGWPQFF
clone size: .; D gene: .; V gene: TRBV4-2; J gene: TRBJ2-3; CDR3 DNA: TGTGCCAGCAGCCAAGATGACGGCACTACGCAGTATTTT; CDR3 protein: CASSQDDGTTQYF
clone size: few; D gene: TRBD2; V gene: TRBV10-3; J gene: TRBJ2-3; CDR3 DNA: TGTGCCATCAGCGGCCCCGGGGGGGTTAGCACAGATACGCAGTATTTT; CDR3 protein: CAISGPGGVSTDTQYF
clone size: few; D gene: .; V gene: TRBV6-2/TRBV6-3; J gene: TRBJ2-3; CDR3 DNA: TGTGCCAGCAGTCCCCGGGCCCGCATATTGACGCAGTATTTT; CDR3 protein: CASSPRARILTQYF
clone size: .; D gene: .; V gene: TRBV10-3; J gene: TRBJ2-7; CDR3 DNA: TGTGCCATCAGTGAGAACTCAAACTACGAGCAGTACTTC; CDR3 protein: CAISENSNYEQYF
clone size: .; D gene: TRBD1; V gene: TRBV7-8; J gene: TRBJ1-5; CDR3 DNA: TGTGCCAGCAGCGAAAGACAGGGACAGCCCCAGCATTTT; CDR3 protein: CASSERQGQPQHF
clone size: .; D gene: .; V gene: TRBV27; J gene: TRBJ1-6; CDR3 DNA: TGTGCCAGCAGCAGCTTCGGGCTGGGATATAATTCACCCCTCCACTTT; CDR3 protein: CASSSFGLGYNSPLHF
clone size: .; D gene: .; V gene: TRBV20-1; J gene: TRBJ2-3; CDR3 DNA: TGCAGTGCCATAGAGCCCTGGAGAAGGGATACGCAGTATTTT; CDR3 protein: CSAIEPWRRDTQYF
clone size: few; D gene: TRBD2; V gene: TRBV7-8; J gene: TRBJ2-3; CDR3 DNA: TGTGCCAGCAGCTTAGTTCGACTAGCGGGCACAGATACGCAGTATTTT; CDR3 protein: CASSLVRLAGTDTQYF
clone size: .; D gene: .; V gene: TRBV6-2/TRBV6-3; J gene: TRBJ2-3; CDR3 DNA: TGTGCCAGCAGTTCCCTTTCGAGGACAGATACGCAGTATTTT; CDR3 protein: CASSSLSRTDTQYF
clone size: few; D gene: .; V gene: TRBV7-8; J gene: TRBJ2-3; CDR3 DNA: TGTGCCAGCAGCTCAATTCATAAACAGGCAGATACGCAGTATTTT; CDR3 protein: CASSSIHKQADTQYF
clone size: many; D gene: TRBD1; V gene: TRBV5-1; J gene: TRBJ2-7; CDR3 DNA: TGCGCCAGCAGCCTAGGACAGGCACAATACGAGCAGTACTTC; CDR3 protein: CASSLGQAQYEQYF
clone size: many; D gene: .; V gene: TRBV20-1; J gene: TRBJ1-5; CDR3 DNA: TGCAGTGCTAGCGACGGAGATCAGCCCCAGCATTTT; CDR3 protein: CSASDGDQPQHF
clone size: many; D gene: TRBD1; V gene: TRBV7-9; J gene: TRBJ2-5; CDR3 DNA: TGTGCCAGCCGACAGGGCGCGGAGACCCAGTACTTC; CDR3 protein: CASRQGAETQYF
clone size: .; D gene: .; V gene: TRBV12-3/TRBV12-4; J gene: TRBJ2-3; CDR3 DNA: TGTGCCAGCAGTCCCTCGCGGGCAGATACGCAGTATTTT; CDR3 protein: CASSPSRADTQYF